These 20 T cell receptor beta chains came from one sample sequenced in a study of blood T cell repertoires in COVID-19. The protocol was immunoSEQ multiplex PCR, while the TCRdb copy is restricted to in-frame clones and leaves out a portion. The sample contains some 180,000 clones, approximately 80% of which appear only once. Sequenced input: peripheral blood. These receptors were collected from a woman at least 80 years old with COVID-19, enrolled during active disease.

This rearrangement joins TRBV6-5 to TRBJ2-7; D ambiguous. This CDR3 spans 11 amino acids. Trimming left V 2 bases short and J 6 bases short, with 5 bases between. The germline CDR1 and CDR2 sequences are MNHEY and SVGAGI. The CDR3 loop is CASSYDSEQYF. In DNA, the CDR3 is TGTGCCAGCAGTTACGACTCCGAGCAGTACTTC.

This sequence joins TRBV19 and TRBJ1-5; 11 bases are a match to TRBD1. Per germline, CDR1 LNHDA and CDR2 SQIVND (reference sequence). With 6 bases clipped from V and 0 bases from J, the junction kept 7 bases outside the gene matches. The CDR3 spans 17 residues. CDR3 region: CASRETGTGGSNQPQHF. CDR3 bases: TGTGCCAGTAGAGAAACCGGGACAGGGGGTAGCAATCAGCCCCAGCATTTT.

CDR3 coding DNA: TGTGCCAGCTCACCGGGACAGCGGAACACTGAAGCTTTCTTT. Translation: CASSPGQRNTEAFF. The V gene is TRBV18, the J gene TRBJ1-1, with TRBD1 identical over 7 bases. With 3 bases clipped from V and 1 base from J, the junction kept 2 bases outside the gene matches. Germline V gene lookup returns CDR1 KGHSH and CDR2 LQKENI. CDR3 size: 14 residues.

The chain is built from TRBV12-5 and TRBJ1-5; the D gene is possibly TRBD1 (5 bases). Germline CDR1 LGHNT, CDR2 FRNRAP. The CDR3 consists of 15 residues. V lost 7 bases, J lost 4 bases, and 17 bases lay in between. CDR3 residues: CASALEWGGNQPQHF. The CDR3 nucleotides are TGTGCTAGTGCCCTTGAGTGGGGCGGAAATCAGCCCCAGCATTTT. Drawing the rest from reference TRBV12-5 and TRBJ1-5, the complete variable domain is DARVTQTPRHKVTEMGQEVTMRCQPILGHNTVFWYRQTMMQGLELLAYFRNRAPLDDSGMPKDRFSAEMPDATLATLKIQPSEPRDSAVYFCASALEWGGNQPQHFGDGTRLSIL.

V gene TRBV6-5 combines with J gene TRBJ2-1; TRBD1 might be the D (5 bases). The CDR3 has 12 amino acids. Germline CDR1 MNHEY, CDR2 SVGAGI. The V end was cut by 5 bases, the J end by 10 bases, with 12 bases between. The CDR3 reads CASSHQDTEQFF. CDR3 nucleotide sequence: TGTGCCAGCAGTCACCAGGACACGGAGCAGTTCTTC.

The chain has TRBV19 and TRBJ2-5; D is perhaps TRBD2 (5 bases). Germline V gene lookup returns CDR1 LNHDA and CDR2 SQIVND (reference sequence). Deletions cut 4 bases from V and 2 bases from J, with 5 bases between. The CDR3 sequence is 12 residues long. In nucleotides, the CDR3 is TGTGCCAGTAGTAGAGGGCAAGAGACCCAGTACTTC. This encodes CASSRGQETQYF.

This sequence joins TRBV29-1 and TRBJ1-1; D uncertain. V was clipped by 5 bases and J by 0 bases, with 10 bases between them. The CDR3 spans 13 residues. CDR1 and CDR2 (germline): SQVTM, ANQGSEA. CDR3 residues: CSVKSNLNTEAFF. The CDR3 nucleotides read TGCAGCGTTAAATCGAACTTGAACACTGAAGCTTTCTTT.

To note about this clone: This specimen includes other DNA sequences encoding the same CDR3. The chain combines TRBV5-1 with TRBJ2-7; TRBD1 matches at 8 bases. V dropped 4 bases and J dropped 2; count of bases not matched to a gene: 5. Germline V lookup: CDR1 SGHRS, CDR2 YFSETQ. CDR3 length equals 14 residues. The CDR3 coding sequence is TGCGCCAGCAGCCCCGGGACAGGAGCCTACGAGCAGTACTTC. It yields the protein CASSPGTGAYEQYF.

V gene TRBV5-6 combines with J gene TRBJ1-5, with D possibly TRBD1 on 5 matching bases. From germline, CDR1 is SGHDT and CDR2 YYEEEE. The CDR3 covers 15 residues. V was clipped by 0 bases and J by 0 bases, with 7 bases between them. Written as DNA, the CDR3 is TGTGCCAGCAGCTTGGGACAGTTTAGCAATCAGCCCCAGCATTTT. Its protein is CASSLGQFSNQPQHF.

The chain couples TRBV7-8 to TRBJ1-4; no reliable D call. Germline CDR1 SGHVS, CDR2 FQNEAQ. Trimming left V 0 bases short and J 6 bases short, with 8 bases between. The CDR3 is 14 amino acids. The CDR3 region has the DNA TGTGCCAGCAGCTTAGCGCGGAGGGATGAAAAACTGTTTTTT. Its protein product is CASSLARRDEKLFF.

The chain joins TRBV28 to TRBJ2-7; possibly TRBD1 for D (6 bases). The germline gives CDR1 MDHEN, CDR2 SYDVKM. The CDR3 contains 14 residues. V lost 8 bases to trimming and J lost 6 bases, with 20 bases between them. As DNA, the CDR3 is TGTGCCAGCGCACTGGGGACACCTCCTAGCGAGCAGTACTTC. As protein: CASALGTPPSEQYF.

The chain has TRBV6-6 and TRBJ1-2; D is perhaps TRBD1 (5 bases). CDR1 and CDR2 from the germline V gene are MNHNY and SVGAGI (reference sequence). Trimming took off 5 bases at V and 5 bases at J, with 9 bases between the two ends. This CDR3 contains 12 residues. CDR3 bases: TGTGCCAGCAGTACACAGGAGTATGGCTACACCTTC. Protein: CASSTQEYGYTF.

The chain couples TRBV18 to TRBJ2-2; the D gene is possibly TRBD1 (6 bases). Between the trimmed V and J ends, which lost 8 bases and 2 bases, there was a span of 15 bases. Germline V gene sequence: CDR1 KGHSH, CDR2 LQKENI. There are 15 residues in the CDR3. The chain's CDR3 is CASPRAGANTGELFF. CDR3 DNA sequence: TGTGCCAGCCCCCGGGCAGGGGCAAACACCGGGGAGCTGTTTTTT.

The J gene is TRBJ2-4, the V gene TRBV11-2; 10 bases align to TRBD1. The germline V gene has CDR1 SGHAT and CDR2 FQNNGV. This CDR3 is 15 amino acids long. Trimming removed 1 base from V and 6 bases from J; junction bases left unmatched: 3. The CDR3 DNA reads as TGTGCCAGCAGCTTAGGAGGGACAGGGGTAAACATTCAGTACTTC. Translation: CASSLGGTGVNIQYF. Full variable domain (rest looked up from reference TRBV11-2 and TRBJ2-4): EAGVAQSPRYKIIEKRQSVAFWCNPISGHATLYWYQQILGQGPKLLIQFQNNGVVDDSQLPKDRFSAERLKGVDSTLKIQPAKLEDSAVYLCASSLGGTGVNIQYFGAGTRLSVL.

J is TRBJ2-5 and V is TRBV7-3; D uncertain. V lost 5 bases to trimming and J lost 1 base, with 11 bases between them. This CDR3 contains 14 residues. Germline CDR1 and CDR2: SGHTA and FQGTGA. The CDR3: CASSRNGGQETQYF. Written as DNA, the CDR3 is TGTGCCAGCAGCAGAAACGGCGGCCAAGAGACCCAGTACTTC.

About this clone: Germline is not matched at one junction end, which may reflect a read error. The rearrangement joins TRBV7-8 to TRBJ2-1; TRBD2 aligns across 7 bases. The CDR3 contains 14 residues. The V gene's germline CDR1 is SGHVS and CDR2 FQNEAQ. CDR3 sequence: CASSLAGGYTEQFF. In DNA form, the CDR3 reads TGTGCCAGCAGCTTAGCGGGGGGGTACACTGAGCAGTTCTTC.

This rearrangement joins TRBV7-9 to TRBJ2-5; 11 nucleotides line up with TRBD2. Germline V gene sequence: CDR1 SEHNR, CDR2 FQNEAQ (reference sequence). The CDR3 is made up of 18 amino acids. V was clipped by 2 bases and J by 2 bases; unmatched bases: 10. The chain's CDR3 is CASSLSASGGLTQETQYF. DNA of the CDR3: TGTGCCAGCAGCTTATCGGCTAGCGGGGGGCTTACTCAAGAGACCCAGTACTTC.

The chain uses TRBV18 and TRBJ2-5; 8 bases line up with TRBD1. Unmatched junction bases numbered 6, after V lost 4 bases and J lost 5 bases. Germline V gives CDR1 KGHSH, CDR2 LQKENI. This CDR3 is built from 14 residues. The CDR3 here is CASSLGQEVETQYF. CDR3 DNA sequence: TGTGCCAGCTCACTGGGACAGGAGGTGGAGACCCAGTACTTC. The full variable domain, rest sourced from reference TRBV18 and TRBJ2-5, is NAGVMQNPRHLVRRRGQEARLRCSPMKGHSHVYWYRQLPEEGLKFMVYLQKENIIDESGMPKERFSAEFPKEGPSILRIQQVVRGDSAAYFCASSLGQEVETQYFGPGTRLLVL.

The V and J genes are TRBV16 and TRBJ1-1; D is ambiguous. The V and J ends lost 2 bases and 7 bases respectively, with 11 bases between them. The CDR3 sequence is 13 residues long. The germline gives CDR1 KGHSY, CDR2 FQNENV. The CDR3: CASSQGWQREAFF. The CDR3 region has the DNA TGTGCCAGCAGCCAAGGATGGCAGCGTGAAGCTTTCTTT.

The chain links TRBV7-3 to TRBJ1-1, with D maybe TRBD1 (5 bases). The CDR3 contains 14 residues. Between the trimmed V and J ends, which lost 5 bases and 1 base, there was a span of 11 bases. CDR1 is SGHTA and CDR2 is FQGTGA in the germline V gene. The DNA of the CDR3 is TGTGCCAGCAGCACTTTGACAGCGAACACTGAAGCTTTCTTT. Residues: CASSTLTANTEAFF. Drawing the rest from reference TRBV7-3 and TRBJ1-1, the complete variable domain is GAGVSQTPSNKVTEKGKYVELRCDPISGHTALYWYRQSLGQGPEFLIYFQGTGAADDSGLPNDRFFAVRPEGSVSTLKIQRTERGDSAVYLCASSTLTANTEAFFGQGTRLTVV.